These T cell receptor beta chains were read from a single sample in a study of blood T cell repertoires in COVID-19. The data were produced by immunoSEQ multiplex PCR, yet TCRdb's version contains in-frame clones alone and is incomplete. Here the sample spans some 290,000 clones, roughly nine tenths being singletons. Sequencing used PBMCs or T cells enriched from blood (not recorded which). Every receptor here comes from a woman in her twenties or thirties who had recovered from COVID-19. The CDR3 runs from the conserved cysteine through the conserved F or W. D genes are given only for firm matches. For some rows the clone size is stated as once, few or many, or as a class when expanded; others skip it.

CDR3 protein: CASSHTGLGTDTQYF
CDR3 DNA: TGTGCCAGCAGCCATACAGGGCTCGGCACAGATACGCAGTATTTT
D gene: -
V gene: TRBV13
clone size: -
J gene: TRBJ2-3

CDR3 protein: CASSLVRSPGANVLTF
CDR3 DNA: TGTGCCAGCAGCTTAGTGCGCTCCCCTGGGGCCAACGTCCTGACTTTC
D gene: -
V gene: TRBV7-4
clone size: -
J gene: TRBJ2-6

CDR3 protein: CASSANSNQPQHF
CDR3 DNA: TGTGCCAGCAGCGCGAATAGCAATCAGCCCCAGCATTTT
D gene: -
V gene: TRBV7-9
clone size: -
J gene: TRBJ1-5

CDR3 protein: CASSYSDRAVHEQYF
CDR3 DNA: TGTGCCAGCAGTTATAGCGACAGGGCGGTCCACGAGCAGTACTTC
D gene: TRBD1
V gene: TRBV6-5
clone size: once
J gene: TRBJ2-7

CDR3 protein: CASSLRETQYF
CDR3 DNA: TGTGCCAGCAGTTTGAGGGAGACCCAGTACTTC
D gene: -
V gene: TRBV12-3/TRBV12-4
clone size: -
J gene: TRBJ2-5

CDR3 protein: CASSDTLGGFNSPLHF
CDR3 DNA: TGTGCCAGCAGCGACACCCTCGGGGGTTTTAATTCACCCCTCCACTTT
D gene: -
V gene: TRBV7-2
clone size: -
J gene: TRBJ1-6

CDR3 protein: CASIAGGQETQYF
CDR3 DNA: TGTGCCAGCATAGCGGGAGGGCAAGAGACCCAGTACTTC
D gene: TRBD2
V gene: TRBV28
clone size: once
J gene: TRBJ2-5

CDR3 protein: CASSRDRGYYEQYF
CDR3 DNA: TGTGCCAGCAGTCGGGACAGGGGGTACTACGAGCAGTACTTC
D gene: TRBD1
V gene: TRBV6-2/TRBV6-3
clone size: once
J gene: TRBJ2-7

CDR3 protein: CASSFDPGQGGTEAFF
CDR3 DNA: TGCGCCAGCAGCTTTGACCCGGGACAGGGTGGGACTGAAGCTTTCTTT
D gene: TRBD1
V gene: TRBV5-1
clone size: -
J gene: TRBJ1-1

CDR3 protein: CAISGKLGFQETQYF
CDR3 DNA: TGTGCCATCAGTGGAAAACTAGGTTTCCAAGAGACCCAGTACTTC
D gene: -
V gene: TRBV10-3
clone size: -
J gene: TRBJ2-5

CDR3 protein: CASSRGASTSYEQYF
CDR3 DNA: TGTGCCAGCAGCCGCGGCGCTAGCACTTCCTACGAGCAGTACTTC
D gene: -
V gene: TRBV7-9
clone size: -
J gene: TRBJ2-7

CDR3 protein: CAISGDYYEQYF
CDR3 DNA: TGTGCCATCAGTGGGGACTATTACGAGCAGTACTTC
D gene: TRBD2
V gene: TRBV10-3
clone size: once
J gene: TRBJ2-7

CDR3 protein: CASSHREQETQYF
CDR3 DNA: TGTGCCAGCAGCCATCGGGAGCAAGAGACCCAGTACTTC
D gene: -
V gene: TRBV3-1/TRBV3-2
clone size: -
J gene: TRBJ2-5

CDR3 protein: CASSLTGDGNTEAFF
CDR3 DNA: TGTGCCAGCAGTTTAACAGGGGATGGGAACACTGAAGCTTTCTTT
D gene: TRBD1
V gene: TRBV27
clone size: -
J gene: TRBJ1-1

CDR3 protein: CASSFFRTGGNYGYTF
CDR3 DNA: TGTGCCAGCAGTTTTTTCCGGACAGGGGGGAACTATGGCTACACCTTC
D gene: TRBD1
V gene: TRBV6-2/TRBV6-3
clone size: few
J gene: TRBJ1-2

CDR3 protein: CASSSGGRLGDTQYF
CDR3 DNA: TGTGCCAGCAGTTCTGGCGGGAGATTGGGAGATACGCAGTATTTT
D gene: TRBD2
V gene: TRBV28
clone size: once
J gene: TRBJ2-3

CDR3 protein: CASSLDGRAIGELFF
CDR3 DNA: TGTGCCAGCAGCTTAGACGGGAGGGCCATCGGGGAGCTGTTTTTT
D gene: TRBD2
V gene: TRBV5-6
clone size: -
J gene: TRBJ2-2

CDR3 protein: CASSQDHNRGQPQHF
CDR3 DNA: TGCGCCAGCAGCCAAGATCATAACAGGGGGCAGCCCCAGCATTTT
D gene: TRBD1
V gene: TRBV4-1
clone size: -
J gene: TRBJ1-5

CDR3 protein: CASSTQGIWNSPLHF
CDR3 DNA: TGTGCCAGCAGTACCCAGGGGATTTGGAATTCACCCCTCCACTTT
D gene: -
V gene: TRBV6-5
clone size: -
J gene: TRBJ1-6

CDR3 protein: CASSLLRRPNQPQHF
CDR3 DNA: TGTGCCAGCAGCCTCTTGAGGCGGCCCAATCAGCCCCAGCATTTT
D gene: -
V gene: TRBV28
clone size: -
J gene: TRBJ1-5

CDR3 protein: CASSLWIVRSSYGYTF
CDR3 DNA: TGTGCCAGCAGCTTGTGGATAGTGAGGTCATCCTATGGCTACACCTTC
D gene: -
V gene: TRBV7-2
clone size: -
J gene: TRBJ1-2

CDR3 protein: CASRGLAGTGELFF
CDR3 DNA: TGTGCCAGTAGGGGGCTAGCGGGAACCGGGGAGCTGTTTTTT
D gene: TRBD2
V gene: TRBV19
clone size: -
J gene: TRBJ2-2

CDR3 protein: CASSQVREDWDSPLHF
CDR3 DNA: TGCGCCAGCAGCCAAGTAAGGGAGGACTGGGATTCACCCCTCCACTTT
D gene: -
V gene: TRBV4-1
clone size: -
J gene: TRBJ1-6

CDR3 protein: CASSLGRTGHEKLFF
CDR3 DNA: TGTGCCAGCAGCTTAGGGAGGACAGGGCATGAAAAACTGTTTTTT
D gene: TRBD1
V gene: TRBV7-6
clone size: -
J gene: TRBJ1-4

CDR3 protein: CASSPQPAEGTEAFF
CDR3 DNA: TGTGCCAGCTCACCACAGCCAGCCGAGGGCACTGAAGCTTTCTTT
D gene: -
V gene: TRBV18
clone size: -
J gene: TRBJ1-1

CDR3 protein: CASSLEMTGFYEQFF
CDR3 DNA: TGCGCCAGCAGCTTGGAGATGACAGGGTTTTATGAGCAGTTCTTC
D gene: TRBD1
V gene: TRBV5-1
clone size: -
J gene: TRBJ2-1

CDR3 protein: CASGGPDTQYF
CDR3 DNA: TGTGCCAGCGGGGGCCCAGATACGCAGTATTTT
D gene: -
V gene: TRBV7-2
clone size: -
J gene: TRBJ2-3

CDR3 protein: CASSFRDRNTEAFF
CDR3 DNA: TGTGCCAGCAGCTTTAGGGACAGAAACACTGAAGCTTTCTTT
D gene: TRBD1
V gene: TRBV7-9
clone size: -
J gene: TRBJ1-1

CDR3 protein: CATTAGANTEAFF
CDR3 DNA: TGTGCCACTACCGCGGGAGCGAACACTGAAGCTTTCTTT
D gene: -
V gene: TRBV6-5
clone size: -
J gene: TRBJ1-1

CDR3 protein: CASSASGTGWDTIYF
CDR3 DNA: TGCGCCAGCTCTGCTTCCGGGACAGGGTGGGACACCATATATTTT
D gene: TRBD1
V gene: TRBV5-1
clone size: -
J gene: TRBJ1-3

CDR3 protein: CASSAGLGYEQYF
CDR3 DNA: TGCGCCAGCAGTGCCGGACTAGGGTACGAGCAGTACTTC
D gene: TRBD2
V gene: TRBV10-1
clone size: -
J gene: TRBJ2-7

CDR3 protein: CASGTVVRGEQYF
CDR3 DNA: TGTGCCAGCGGCACCGTCGTCCGGGGCGAGCAGTACTTC
D gene: -
V gene: TRBV28
clone size: few
J gene: TRBJ2-7

CDR3 protein: CASRETVNTGELFF
CDR3 DNA: TGTGCCAGCAGAGAGACAGTCAACACCGGGGAGCTGTTTTTT
D gene: -
V gene: TRBV11-2
clone size: -
J gene: TRBJ2-2

CDR3 protein: CASREGLGDTQYF
CDR3 DNA: TGTGCCAGTCGGGAGGGCCTGGGAGATACGCAGTATTTT
D gene: TRBD2
V gene: TRBV7-9
clone size: -
J gene: TRBJ2-3

CDR3 protein: CASIPRGLAYTEAFF
CDR3 DNA: TGTGCCAGCATACCCAGGGGGCTGGCGTACACTGAAGCTTTCTTT
D gene: TRBD1
V gene: TRBV2
clone size: -
J gene: TRBJ1-1

CDR3 protein: CASSDSTGDNEQFF
CDR3 DNA: TGTGCCAGCAGTGACTCGACAGGGGACAATGAGCAGTTCTTC
D gene: TRBD1
V gene: TRBV6-4
clone size: few
J gene: TRBJ2-1

CDR3 protein: CASSELGGEKLFF
CDR3 DNA: TGTGCCAGCAGTGAACTGGGAGGCGAAAAACTGTTTTTT
D gene: -
V gene: TRBV6-1
clone size: -
J gene: TRBJ1-4